The present entry profiles one T cell receptor beta chain with its context. The source of the sample is a study of blood T cell repertoires in COVID-19. Turning to the study itself: Whether acute or convalescent, the COVID-19 samples came from the United States, Italy and Spain.

In the original processing: Amplification of reference gene primers was used by the study to estimate nucleated cell counts. Using immunoSEQ multiplex PCR, the repertoire was profiled, and TCRdb retains in-frame clones only, with some absent. The V and J calls and clone size were taken over from that table, and D and trimming were inferred from the DNA. The table has some 68,000 clones, around 83% seen once. Sequences were obtained from peripheral blood. The origin of this receptor is a man in his 70s with acute or convalescent COVID-19.

CDR3 sequence: CASSGTGGGMETQYF. CDR3 coding DNA: TGCGCCAGCAGTGGCACAGGGGGCGGAATGGAGACCCAGTACTTC. The V and J genes are TRBV10-2 and TRBJ2-5; 9 positions match TRBD1. The CDR3 has 15 amino acids. CDR1 WSHSY and CDR2 SAAADI come from the germline V gene. V dropped 4 bases and J dropped 5; count of bases not matched to a gene: 8.